The clone carrying this T cell receptor beta chain was seen a single time. Its target is unknown. The data were produced by immunoSEQ multiplex PCR, yet TCRdb's version contains in-frame clones alone and is incomplete. The sample has approximately 170,000 clones, under 95% seen once. This sample stems from a study of T cell responses to AZD1222 COVID-19 vaccine. Overall study results and limits: Just a handful of AZD1222 recipients were seropositive at baseline. Nearly half of spike-specific TCRs reportedly target unmutated variant regions. The CD4 TCRs associated with vaccination extended across spike and predominated at 160-218 and 743-854. Donors, mostly white British, included more females; clonal diversity was possibly underestimated.

The germline V gene encodes CDR1 SGHTA and CDR2 FQGTGA. The CDR3 consists of 14 residues. Trimming at V came to 2 bases and at J to 4 bases, leaving 4 bases not matched to a gene. The chain couples TRBV7-3 to TRBJ1-1; 7 nucleotides line up with TRBD1. The receptor comes from an adult who received the AZD1222 COVID-19 vaccine. The sample was peripheral blood, taken 28 days after the second AZD1222 dose. CDR3 nucleotides: TGTGCCAGCAGCTTACAGGCAGGGGGCACTGAAGCTTTCTTT. Residues: CASSLQAGGTEAFF.